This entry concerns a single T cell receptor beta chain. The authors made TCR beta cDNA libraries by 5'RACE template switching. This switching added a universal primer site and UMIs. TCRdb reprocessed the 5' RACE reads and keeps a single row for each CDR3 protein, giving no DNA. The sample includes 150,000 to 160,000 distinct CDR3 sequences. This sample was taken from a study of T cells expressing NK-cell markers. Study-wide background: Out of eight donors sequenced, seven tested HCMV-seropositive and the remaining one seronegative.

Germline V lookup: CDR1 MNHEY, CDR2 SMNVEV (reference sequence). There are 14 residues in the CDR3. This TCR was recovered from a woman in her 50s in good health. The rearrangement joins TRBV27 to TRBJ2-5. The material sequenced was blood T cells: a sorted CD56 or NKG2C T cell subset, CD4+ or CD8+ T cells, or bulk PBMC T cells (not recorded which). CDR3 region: CASSQSGGRETQYF.